This is a list of T cell receptor beta chains from one sample in a study of blood T cell repertoires in COVID-19. The table came from immunoSEQ multiplex PCR; TCRdb's copy has only in-frame clones and leaves some out. The table includes 75,000 to 90,000 clones, over 80% detected once. The specimen was peripheral blood. Receptors originate from a human donor in a cohort sampled during active COVID-19. CDR3s leave out the opening cysteine and the closing phenylalanine or tryptophan.

J: TRBJ2-1; V: TRBV3-1/TRBV3-2; CDR3: ASGLAGTDNEQF
J: TRBJ2-5; V: TRBV9; CDR3: ASSVGPGVRETQY
J: TRBJ2-1; V: TRBV30; CDR3: AWGDSPSYNEQF
J: TRBJ2-2; V: TRBV9; CDR3: ASSVEPRRGRGEGQGNTGELF
J: TRBJ2-2; V: TRBV2; CDR3: ASSGGGANTGELF
J: TRBJ1-5; V: TRBV11-2; CDR3: ASSQTPRGPLNQPQH
J: TRBJ1-1; V: TRBV30; CDR3: AWSVPPGQPETEAF
J: TRBJ2-3; V: TRBV4-3; CDR3: ASSQGGPAGRGADTQY
J: TRBJ2-5; V: TRBV24-1; CDR3: ATSEGASGLQETQY
J: TRBJ1-4; V: TRBV12-3/TRBV12-4; CDR3: ASSRQGNEKLF
J: TRBJ2-6; V: TRBV7-9; CDR3: ASSLWGPGANVLT
J: TRBJ2-3; V: TRBV3-1/TRBV3-2; CDR3: ASSQDLAGGRRQY
J: TRBJ1-3; V: TRBV28; CDR3: ASSETPTGISGNTIY